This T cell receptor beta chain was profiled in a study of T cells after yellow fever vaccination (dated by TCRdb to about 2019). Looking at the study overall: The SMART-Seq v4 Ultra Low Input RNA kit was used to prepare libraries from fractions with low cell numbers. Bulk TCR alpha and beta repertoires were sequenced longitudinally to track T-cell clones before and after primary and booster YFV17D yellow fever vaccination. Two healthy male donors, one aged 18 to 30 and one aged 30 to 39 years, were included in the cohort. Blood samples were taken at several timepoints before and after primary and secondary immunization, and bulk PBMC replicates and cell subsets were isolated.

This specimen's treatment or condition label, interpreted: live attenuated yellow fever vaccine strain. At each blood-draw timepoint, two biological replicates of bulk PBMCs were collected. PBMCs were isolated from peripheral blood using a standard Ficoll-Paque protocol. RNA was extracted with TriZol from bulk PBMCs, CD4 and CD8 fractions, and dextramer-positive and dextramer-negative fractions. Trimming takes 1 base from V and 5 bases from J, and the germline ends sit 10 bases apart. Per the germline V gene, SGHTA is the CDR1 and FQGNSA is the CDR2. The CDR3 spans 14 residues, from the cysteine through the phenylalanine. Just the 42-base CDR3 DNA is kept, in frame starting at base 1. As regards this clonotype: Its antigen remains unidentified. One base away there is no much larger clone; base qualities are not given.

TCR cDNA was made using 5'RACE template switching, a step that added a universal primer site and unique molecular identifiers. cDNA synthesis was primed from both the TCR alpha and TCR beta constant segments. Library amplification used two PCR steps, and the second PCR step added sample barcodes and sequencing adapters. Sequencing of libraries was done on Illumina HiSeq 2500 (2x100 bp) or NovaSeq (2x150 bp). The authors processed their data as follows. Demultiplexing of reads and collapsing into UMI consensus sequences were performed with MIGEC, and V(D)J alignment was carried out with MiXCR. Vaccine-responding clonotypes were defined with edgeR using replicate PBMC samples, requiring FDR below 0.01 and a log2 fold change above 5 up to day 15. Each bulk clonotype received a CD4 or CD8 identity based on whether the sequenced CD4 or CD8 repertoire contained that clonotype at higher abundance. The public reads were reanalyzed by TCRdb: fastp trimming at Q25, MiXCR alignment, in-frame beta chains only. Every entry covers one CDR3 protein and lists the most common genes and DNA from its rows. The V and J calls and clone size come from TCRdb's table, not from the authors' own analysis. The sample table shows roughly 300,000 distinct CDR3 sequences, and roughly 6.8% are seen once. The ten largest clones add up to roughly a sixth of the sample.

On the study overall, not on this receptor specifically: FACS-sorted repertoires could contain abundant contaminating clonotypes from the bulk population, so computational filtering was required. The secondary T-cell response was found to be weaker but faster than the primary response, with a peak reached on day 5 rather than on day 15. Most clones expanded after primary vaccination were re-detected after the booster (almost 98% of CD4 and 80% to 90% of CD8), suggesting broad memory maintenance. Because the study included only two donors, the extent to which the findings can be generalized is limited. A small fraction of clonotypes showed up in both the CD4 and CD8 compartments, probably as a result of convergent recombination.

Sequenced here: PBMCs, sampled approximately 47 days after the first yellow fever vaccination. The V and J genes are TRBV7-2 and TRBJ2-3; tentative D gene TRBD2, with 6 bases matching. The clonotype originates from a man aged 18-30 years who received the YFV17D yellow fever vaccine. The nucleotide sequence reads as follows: TGTGCCAGCAGCTTAGGGTTCGGGGGAGATACGCAGTATTTT. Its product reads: CASSLGFGGDTQYF.